This T cell receptor beta chain was recovered during a study of cytomegalovirus exposure and HLA in healthy donors. General study results and limits: As a later analysis revealed, most CMV-associated TCR beta chains appeared HLA-restricted. TCR sequences were mostly rare, though some public TCRs occurred in many donors. CMV antigen specificity of three CMV-associated chains was confirmed in vitro. Immune exposure was documented only through CMV serostatus.

Germline values: CDR1 SGHTA, CDR2 FQGNSA. The CDR3 has 13 residues. V was trimmed by 5 bases and J by 7 bases, leaving 14 bases between them. Primers for the PCR totalled 60 Vbeta and 13 Jbeta. Sequenced by immunoSEQ multiplex PCR; TCRdb stores in-frame clones only, minus some. The table has fewer than 250,000 clones, roughly 80% seen once. There are a few counts of this clone. Its antigen remains unknown. The chain uses TRBV7-2 and TRBJ1-2; unclear D gene. This receptor was taken from a man aged 25 to 45 in good health and CMV-seronegative. Sequenced material: PBMCs. The CDR3 loop reads CASSPGREFGYTF. DNA of the CDR3: TGTGCCAGCAGCCCGGGGAGAGAATTTGGCTACACCTTC.